A selection of T cell receptor beta chains follows, all from one sample in a study of human T cells and chemical hapten exposure. MiXCR, applied by TCRdb to the RACE reads, yields one record per CDR3 protein. The data show fewer than 100,000 distinct CDR3 sequences, approximately 8.6% seen once. Sequenced input: whole blood. The receptors stem from a female donor in good health. Some clones in this sample may be carry-over from other donors' samples. The conserved cysteine and the conserved F or W are not part of the CDR3 here. A D gene is named only where the DNA matches it firmly. The listing skips clone size in some rows; elsewhere it reads once, few, many or a size class.

clone_size j_call d_call v_call cdr3_aa
few TRBJ2-2 - TRBV27 ASRQGRMTGELF
- TRBJ1-1 TRBD1 TRBV7-9 ASSLLTGTGNTEAF
- TRBJ1-5 - TRBV15 ATSLRQAGGGQPQH
once TRBJ1-5 - TRBV15 ATSRSQQGGNQPQH
few TRBJ1-5 - TRBV6-5 ASGRDIDQPQH
many TRBJ2-7 - TRBV20-1 SASGELSSYEQY
many TRBJ2-7 - TRBV10-3 AISESGMEEQY
few TRBJ2-1 - TRBV6-1 ASSWGLKVKSKQPMSYNEQF
many TRBJ1-1 - TRBV6-1 ASSGTWGEAF
- TRBJ1-2 TRBD1 TRBV7-2 ASSTTGTAYGYT
- TRBJ1-5 TRBD1 TRBV6-2/TRBV6-3 ATSTGVGGQPQH